These 14 T cell receptor beta chains were sequenced from one sample in a study of technical replicates of blood from a handful of donors. Sequenced by immunoSEQ multiplex PCR; TCRdb stores in-frame clones only, minus some. Of over 50,000 clones in the sample, more than 95% were seen once. Material for sequencing was T cells isolated from PBMCs. These receptors all come from a human donor in good health.

The chain employs TRBV6-1 and TRBJ2-1; tentatively, D is TRBD2 (5 bases). Between the trimmed V and J ends, which lost 7 bases and 13 bases, there was a span of 20 bases. CDR1 and CDR2 from the germline V gene are MNHNS and SASEGT. The CDR3 runs to 13 residues. The CDR3 loop is CASTEGDSVNQFF. In DNA form, the CDR3 reads TGTGCCAGCACCGAAGGAGATAGCGTAAACCAGTTCTTC.

The V and J genes are TRBV19 and TRBJ2-1; 11 bases fit TRBD2. The CDR3 sequence is 14 residues long. Germline V gene sequence: CDR1 LNHDA, CDR2 SQIVND (reference sequence). V dropped 10 bases and J dropped 7; count of bases not matched to a gene: 9. The CDR3 DNA follows: TGTGCCACCACGGGACTAGCGGAAAGAAATGAGCAGTTCTTC. Protein sequence: CATTGLAERNEQFF.

The rearrangement joins TRBV18 to TRBJ2-3, with 11 bases fitting TRBD2. V trimming: 3 bases; J trimming: 4 bases; junction bases outside the gene matches: 9. The CDR3 is 17 amino acids. Germline V CDR1 and CDR2: KGHSH, LQKENI. The CDR3 here is CASSPLTSGGAPDTQYF. The CDR3 region has the DNA TGTGCCAGCTCACCGCTTACTAGCGGGGGAGCTCCAGATACGCAGTATTTT. Based on the CDR3 plus reference TRBV18 and TRBJ2-3, the full variable domain is NAGVMQNPRHLVRRRGQEARLRCSPMKGHSHVYWYRQLPEEGLKFMVYLQKENIIDESGMPKERFSAEFPKEGPSILRIQQVVRGDSAAYFCASSPLTSGGAPDTQYFGPGTRLTVL.

The V and J genes are TRBV5-6 and TRBJ1-4; D not resolved. The CDR3 consists of 12 residues. Germline V gene sequence: CDR1 SGHDT, CDR2 YYEEEE. Trimming pared 1 base from V and 5 bases from J, leaving 3 bases between. The CDR3 DNA sequence: TGTGCCAGCAGCTTGCCGAATGAAAAACTGTTTTTT. It is translated as CASSLPNEKLFF.

This rearrangement joins TRBV5-1 to TRBJ2-1; 8 nucleotides agree with TRBD2. Germline values: CDR1 SGHRS, CDR2 YFSETQ. This CDR3 contains 17 residues. The junction had 13 bases not matched to a gene; V was cut back by 0 bases and J by 8 bases. DNA of the CDR3: TGCGCCAGCAGCTTGGCGGGGTACAGCGGGGGTTTGGATGAGCAGTTCTTC. Translating it yields CASSLAGYSGGLDEQFF.

The genes are TRBV10-2 and TRBJ1-1, with D tentatively TRBD1 (5 bases). Trimming stripped 7 bases from V and 1 base from J, with 7 bases between. This CDR3 is 12 amino acids long. Germline CDR1 reads WSHSY; CDR2 reads SAAADI. The CDR3 DNA sequence: TGCGCCAGCACCCAGGGGAACACTGAAGCTTTCTTT. Translating gives CASTQGNTEAFF.

This chain links TRBV2 with TRBJ1-1; no firm D call. This CDR3 has 11 residues. V was cut by 6 bases and J by 4 bases, with 6 bases left in between. Germline V gene data show CDR1 as SNHLY and CDR2 as FYNNEI. CDR3 residues: CASSLLTEAFF. DNA for the CDR3: TGTGCCAGCAGCCTCCTCACTGAAGCTTTCTTT.

The chain is built from TRBV12-5 and TRBJ1-3; 7 bases are shared with TRBD1. This CDR3 region has 15 residues. With V trimmed by 3 bases and J by 0 bases, 2 bases remained unmatched. Germline CDR1 reads LGHNT; CDR2 reads FRNRAP. This CDR3 is CASGLRDSSGNTIYF. As DNA, the CDR3 is TGTGCTAGTGGTTTACGGGACAGCTCTGGAAACACCATATATTTT.

V is TRBV27 and J is TRBJ2-1, with D possibly matching TRBD1 (5 bases). V was clipped by 7 bases and J by 0 bases, with 13 bases between them. The CDR3 totals 15 residues. Germline CDR1 MNHEY, CDR2 SMNVEV (reference sequence). CDR3 residues: CASTLTASSYNEQFF. The CDR3, as DNA: TGTGCCAGCACCTTGACAGCGAGCTCCTACAATGAGCAGTTCTTC.

This sequence joins TRBV30 and TRBJ2-2, with D unresolved. There are 13 residues in the CDR3. CDR1 GTSNPN and CDR2 SVGIG come from the germline V gene (reference sequence). V gave up 2 bases and J gave up 5 bases, with 9 bases separating them. CDR3 loop: CAWSYGPTGELFF. The CDR3 DNA reads as TGTGCCTGGAGTTATGGGCCTACCGGGGAGCTGTTTTTT.

The chain joins TRBV23-1 to TRBJ2-7, with a weak D call TRBD2 (5 bases). TRBV23-1 is an open reading frame whose function is uncertain. Trimming pared 0 bases from V and 1 base from J, leaving 7 bases between. The CDR3 runs to 14 residues. The CDR3 sequence: CASSQSGASYEQYF. The DNA for the CDR3 is TGCGCCAGCAGTCAATCGGGAGCATCCTACGAGCAGTACTTC.

The chain recombines TRBV9 with TRBJ2-2; 9 nucleotides match TRBD2. Germline CDR1 SGDLS, CDR2 YYNGEE. V lost 2 bases and J lost 5; bases outside the gene matches: 10. This CDR3 contains 17 residues. The CDR3 DNA reads TGTGCCAGCAGCGTGAGCGGGGGGCCTTCTCTAACCGGGGAGCTGTTTTTT. Amino acids: CASSVSGGPSLTGELFF.

CDR3 in DNA: TGTGCCAGCAGCGTATACCCCGGCGGGGGGGCCTCTAGCAATGAGCAGTTCTTC. Amino acids: CASSVYPGGGASSNEQFF. The chain recombines TRBV9 with TRBJ2-1; 9 bases line up with TRBD2. This CDR3 has 18 residues. Per the germline V gene, CDR1 is SGDLS and CDR2 is YYNGEE. Germline trimming cut 1 base from V and 6 bases from J; bases unmatched to any gene: 14.

CDR3 in amino acids: CASSESRGPIAEAFF. The DNA of the CDR3 is TGCGCCAGCAGTGAGTCCCGCGGGCCTATCGCTGAAGCTTTCTTT. The chain recombines TRBV10-1 with TRBJ1-1; the D is unclear. Trimming cost V 0 bases and J 6 bases, with 14 bases left between them. The germline gives CDR1 WNHNN, CDR2 SYGVQD (reference sequence). This CDR3 has 15 amino acids.